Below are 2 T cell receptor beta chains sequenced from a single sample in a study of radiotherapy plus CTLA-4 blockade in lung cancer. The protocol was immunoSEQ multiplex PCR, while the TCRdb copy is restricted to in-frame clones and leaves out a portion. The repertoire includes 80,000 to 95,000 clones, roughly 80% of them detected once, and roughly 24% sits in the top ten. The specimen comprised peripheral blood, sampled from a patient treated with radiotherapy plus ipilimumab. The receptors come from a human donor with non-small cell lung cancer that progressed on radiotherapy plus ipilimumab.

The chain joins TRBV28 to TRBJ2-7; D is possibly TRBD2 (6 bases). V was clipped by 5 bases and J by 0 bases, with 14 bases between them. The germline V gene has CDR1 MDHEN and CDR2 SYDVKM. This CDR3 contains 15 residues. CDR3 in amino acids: CASSQVAGHSYEQYF. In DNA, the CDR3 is TGTGCCAGCAGTCAGGTGGCGGGGCACTCCTACGAGCAGTACTTC.

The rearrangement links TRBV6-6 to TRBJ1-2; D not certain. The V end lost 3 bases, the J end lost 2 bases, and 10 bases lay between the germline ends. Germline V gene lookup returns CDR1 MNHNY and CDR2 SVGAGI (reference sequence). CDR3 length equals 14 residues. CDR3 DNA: TGTGCCAGCAGTTATCCAGTTCTCAACTATGGCTACACCTTC. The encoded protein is CASSYPVLNYGYTF.